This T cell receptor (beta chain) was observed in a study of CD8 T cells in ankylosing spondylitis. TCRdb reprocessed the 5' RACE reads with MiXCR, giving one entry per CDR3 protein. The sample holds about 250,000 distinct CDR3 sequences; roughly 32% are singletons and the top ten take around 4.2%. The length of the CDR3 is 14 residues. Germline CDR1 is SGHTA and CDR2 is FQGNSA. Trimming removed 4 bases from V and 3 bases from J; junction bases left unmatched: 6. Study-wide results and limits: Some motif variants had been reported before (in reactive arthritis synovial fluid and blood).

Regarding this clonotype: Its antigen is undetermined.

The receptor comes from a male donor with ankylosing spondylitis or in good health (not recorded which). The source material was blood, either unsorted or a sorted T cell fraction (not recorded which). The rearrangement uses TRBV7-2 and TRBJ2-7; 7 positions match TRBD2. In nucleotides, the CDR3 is TGTGCCAGCAGCTCCCGTGGCGGGAGCTACGAGCAGTACTTC. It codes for CASSSRGGSYEQYF. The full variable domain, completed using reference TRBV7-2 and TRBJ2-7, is GAGVSQSPSNKVTEKGKDVELRCDPISGHTALYWYRQSLGQGLEFLIYFQGNSAPDKSGLPSDRFSAERTGGSVSTLTIQRTQQEDSAVYLCASSSRGGSYEQYFGPGTRLTVT.